A single sample is the source of the 14 T cell receptor beta chains below, sequenced in a study of tumor and adjacent non-tumor tissue in lung cancer. RNA was extracted from bulk tissue without any cell sorting. The normal lung tissue was taken more than 3 cm from the tumor edge. The library came from three nested PCR rounds adapted from ARM-PCR protocols. TCRdb called the multiplex PCR reads again in MiXCR, with one record for every CDR3 protein. In the table there are approximately 120,000 distinct CDR3 sequences, about 64% of which are singletons. The sample comprised distant non-tumor lung tissue. These receptors all stem from a man in his 60s with non-small cell lung cancer.

Of note for this clonotype: This sequence may be a read error, since a much larger clone differs from it by one base. The chain recombines TRBV20-1 with TRBJ2-2; TRBD1 matches 10 bases. Trimming removed 0 bases from V and 2 bases from J; junction bases left unmatched: 6. The CDR3 covers 17 residues. Germline V gene sequence: CDR1 DFQATT, CDR2 SNEGSKA (reference sequence). The CDR3 loop is CSARDLGQGTNTGELFF. The CDR3 DNA follows: TGCAGTGCTAGAGACCTGGGACAGGGGACTAACACCGGGGAGCTGTTTTTT.

This clonotype was seen at least ten times. The chain combines TRBV6-2 or TRBV6-3 with TRBJ2-1; 7 nucleotides agree with TRBD1. The V and J ends lost 7 bases and 8 bases, in that order; junction bases with no gene match: 11. The CDR3 has 14 amino acids. Per the germline V gene, CDR1 is MNHEY and CDR2 is SVGEGT. CDR3 in amino acids: CASMRAGGKDEQFF. The CDR3 bases are TGTGCCAGCATGCGGGCAGGGGGAAAGGATGAGCAGTTCTTC.

About this clonotype itself: The CDR3 end shows no conserved phenylalanine or tryptophan, and so a read error is likely. The chain links TRBV29-1 to TRBJ2-1; tentatively, D is TRBD1 (6 bases). This CDR3 has 15 amino acids. Trimming shortened V by 5 bases and J by 5 bases, and 19 bases separated the two germline ends. Germline V gene sequence: CDR1 SQVTM, CDR2 ANQGSEA. The CDR3 DNA reads TGCAGCGTTCTTCCTTCTGGACAGAGAAACAATGAGCAGTTCCTC. Translating it yields CSVLPSGQRNNEQFL.

In regard to this clonotype: An end of the junction does not agree with germline; a read error may underlie this. The chain is built from TRBV12-3 or TRBV12-4 and TRBJ1-1; D gene unclear. This CDR3 comprises 15 residues. CDR3 in amino acids: CASSLTFRPNAEACF. In nucleotides, the CDR3 is TGTGCCAGCAGTTTAACATTTCGACCGAACGCTGAAGCTTGCTTT.

As concerns this clonotype: A read error may account for a junction end that differs from germline. This chain uses TRBV11-3 with TRBJ1-1; tentatively, D is TRBD1 (5 bases). In germline, CDR1 is SGHNT, CDR2 YENEEA. CDR3 length: 13 residues. CDR3: CTSSLDTGAEVFF. The CDR3 nucleotides read TGTACCAGCAGCTTAGATACTGGGGCTGAAGTTTTCTTT.

This clonotype was seen a few times. This may be a read error, as it is one base from a much larger clone. The chain combines TRBV6-2 or TRBV6-3 with TRBJ1-4; D not certain. From germline, CDR1 is MNHEY and CDR2 SVGEGT. There are 12 residues in the CDR3. V was trimmed by 6 bases and J by 7 bases, leaving 9 bases between them. The CDR3 nucleotides read TGTGCCAGCAGCCTGGGAACTGAAAAACTGTTTTTT. It codes for CASSLGTEKLFF.

J is TRBJ2-1 and V is TRBV2; 7 positions match TRBD2. Germline V CDR1 and CDR2: SNHLY, FYNNEI. V shed 8 bases and J 8 bases; nucleotides not matched to a gene: 12. The length of the CDR3 is 14 residues. The DNA of the CDR3 is TGTGCCAGCGCTTTGGGCGGGAGTGTGCATGAGCAGTTCTTC. Translating it yields CASALGGSVHEQFF.

The rearrangement links TRBV2 to TRBJ2-7; 7 positions agree with TRBD1. Germline CDR1 reads SNHLY; CDR2 reads FYNNEI. The CDR3 extends over 11 amino acids. V lost 6 bases and J lost 10; bases outside the gene matches: 6. This CDR3 is CASRGDRRQYF. The CDR3 nucleotides are TGTGCCAGCAGGGGGGACAGAAGACAGTACTTC.

Judged by abundance, this clonotype is medium-sized. The CDR3 nucleotides are TGTGCCGCACAAACCTCTTACGAGCAGTACTTC. Its translation: CAAQTSYEQYF. The rearrangement uses TRBV10-3 and TRBJ2-7, with D unresolved. The CDR3 covers 11 residues. Germline values: CDR1 ENHRY, CDR2 SYGVKD. The V gene lost 11 bases and the J gene lost 4 bases, with 12 bases spanning the gap.

Comment on this clonotype: Given the absence of the conserved phenylalanine or tryptophan at the CDR3 end, a read error is likely. The J gene is TRBJ2-1, the V gene TRBV29-1; no firm D call. The CDR3 has 13 residues. Germline V gene sequence: CDR1 SQVTM, CDR2 ANQGSEA. CDR3 nucleotide sequence: TGCAGCGTCAGCCGCAGCTCCTACAACGAGCAGTTCTTA. As protein: CSVSRSSYNEQFL.

For this clonotype: A clone one base away is much larger, so this may be a read error. Because the CDR3 is missing its conserved closing phenylalanine or tryptophan, this is likely a read error. V and J are TRBV6-5 and TRBJ2-1, with D perhaps given as TRBD1 or TRBD2 (6 bases each). Germline V gives CDR1 MNHEY, CDR2 SVGAGI. The V end lost 0 bases, the J end lost 5 bases, and 14 bases lay between the germline ends. This CDR3 is built from 16 residues. Here the CDR3 DNA reads TGTGCCAGCAGTTACTCGGGGGGCCGAGTGGACAATGAGCAGTTCTAC. It is translated as CASSYSGGRVDNEQFY.

Points on this clonotype: Sequence at one end of the junction differs from germline and may be a read error. The chain is built from TRBV28 and TRBJ1-1; no reliable D call. The CDR3 sequence is 15 residues long. Germline loops: CDR1 MDHEN, CDR2 SYDVKM. The CDR3 reads CASSLFWRKNNEAFF. CDR3 bases: TGTGCCAGCAGTTTATTTTGGCGGAAGAACAATGAAGCTTTCTTT.

A remark on this clonotype: One end of the junction does not line up with germline, which may come from a read error. The chain links TRBV29-1 to TRBJ2-5; TRBD2 agrees at 8 bases. Germline values: CDR1 SQVTM, CDR2 ANQGSEA. The CDR3 covers 16 residues. The CDR3 DNA reads as TGTAGCCTTGAAAGGAGGATAGCGGGGCACCAAGAGACCCAGTACTTC. Translation gives CSLERRIAGHQETQYF.

This clonotype came up many times. This sequence joins TRBV12-3 or TRBV12-4 and TRBJ2-2; tentatively, D is TRBD1 or TRBD2 (7 bases each). Trimming left V 3 bases short and J 6 bases short, with 14 bases between. The CDR3 runs 15 residues. CDR3 DNA: TGTGCCAGCAGTTTCTACAGGGGACTATCCGGGGAGCTGTTTTTT. Translating it yields CASSFYRGLSGELFF.